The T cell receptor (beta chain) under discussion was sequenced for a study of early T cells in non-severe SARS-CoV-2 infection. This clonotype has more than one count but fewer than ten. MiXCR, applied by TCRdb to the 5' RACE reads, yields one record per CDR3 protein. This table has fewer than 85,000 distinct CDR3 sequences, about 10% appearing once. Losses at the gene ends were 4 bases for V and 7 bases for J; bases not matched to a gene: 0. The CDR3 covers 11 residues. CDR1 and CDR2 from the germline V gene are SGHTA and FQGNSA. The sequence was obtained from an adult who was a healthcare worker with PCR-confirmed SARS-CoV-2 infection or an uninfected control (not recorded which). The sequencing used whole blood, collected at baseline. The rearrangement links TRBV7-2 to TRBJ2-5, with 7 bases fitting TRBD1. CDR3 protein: CASSSGGTQYF. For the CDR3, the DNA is TGTGCCAGCAGCTCAGGGGGGACCCAGTACTTC.